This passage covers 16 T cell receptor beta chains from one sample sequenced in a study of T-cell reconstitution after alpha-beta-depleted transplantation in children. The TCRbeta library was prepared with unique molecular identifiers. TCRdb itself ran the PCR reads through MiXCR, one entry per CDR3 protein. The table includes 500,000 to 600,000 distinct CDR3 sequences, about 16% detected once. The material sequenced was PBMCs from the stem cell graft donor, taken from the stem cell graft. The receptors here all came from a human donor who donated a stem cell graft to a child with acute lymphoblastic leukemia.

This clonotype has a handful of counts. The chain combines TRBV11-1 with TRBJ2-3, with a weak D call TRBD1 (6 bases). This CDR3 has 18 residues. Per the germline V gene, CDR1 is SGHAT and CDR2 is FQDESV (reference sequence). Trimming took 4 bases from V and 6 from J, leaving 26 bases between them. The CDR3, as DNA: TGTGCCAGCAGCTCCCCTTTAAGAACAGGGTTCCTCATCGATACGCAGTATTTT. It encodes CASSSPLRTGFLIDTQYF. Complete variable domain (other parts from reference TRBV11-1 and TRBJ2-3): EAEVAQSPRYKITEKSQAVAFWCDPISGHATLYWYRQILGQGPELLVQFQDESVVDDSQLPKDRFSAERLKGVDSTLKIQPAELGDSAMYLCASSSPLRTGFLIDTQYFGPGTRLTVL.

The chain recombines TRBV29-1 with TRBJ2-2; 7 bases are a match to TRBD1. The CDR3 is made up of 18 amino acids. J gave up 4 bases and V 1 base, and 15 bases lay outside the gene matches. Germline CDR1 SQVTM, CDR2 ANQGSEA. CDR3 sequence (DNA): TGCAGCGTTGAAGCCCCGACAGGGTCGGAGTCGGCCACCGGGGAGCTGTTTTTT. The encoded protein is CSVEAPTGSESATGELFF.

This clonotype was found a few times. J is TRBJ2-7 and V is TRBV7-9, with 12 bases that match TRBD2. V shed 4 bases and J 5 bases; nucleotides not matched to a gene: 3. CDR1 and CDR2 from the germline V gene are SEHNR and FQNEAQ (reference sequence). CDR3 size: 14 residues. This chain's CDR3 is CASSSRTSGDEQYF. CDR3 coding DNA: TGTGCCAGCAGCTCCCGGACTAGCGGGGACGAGCAGTACTTC.

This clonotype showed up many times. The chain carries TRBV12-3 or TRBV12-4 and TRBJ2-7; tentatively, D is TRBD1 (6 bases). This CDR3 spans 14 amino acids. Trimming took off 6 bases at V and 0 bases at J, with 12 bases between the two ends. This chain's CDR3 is CASRGADSSYEQYF. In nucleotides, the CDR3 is TGTGCCAGCAGGGGGGCGGACTCCTCCTACGAGCAGTACTTC.

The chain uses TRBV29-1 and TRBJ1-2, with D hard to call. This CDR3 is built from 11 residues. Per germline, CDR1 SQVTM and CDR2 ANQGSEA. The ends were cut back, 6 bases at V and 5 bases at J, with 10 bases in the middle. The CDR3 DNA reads TGCAGCGTGTCCGAGACATATGGCTACACCTTC. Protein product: CSVSETYGYTF.

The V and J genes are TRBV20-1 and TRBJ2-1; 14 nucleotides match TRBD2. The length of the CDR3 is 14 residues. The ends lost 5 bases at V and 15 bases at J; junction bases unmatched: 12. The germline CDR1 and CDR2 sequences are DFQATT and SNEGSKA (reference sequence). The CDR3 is CSASPGTSGSKPFF. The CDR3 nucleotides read TGCAGTGCTTCCCCCGGGACTAGCGGGAGCAAACCGTTCTTC.

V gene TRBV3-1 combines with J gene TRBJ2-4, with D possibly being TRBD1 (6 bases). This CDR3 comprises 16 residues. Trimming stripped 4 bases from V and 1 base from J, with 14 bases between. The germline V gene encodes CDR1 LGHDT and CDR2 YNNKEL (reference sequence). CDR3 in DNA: TGTGCCAGCAGCCCAAGGGGGTTGGGGGCCAAAAACATTCAGTACTTC. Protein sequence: CASSPRGLGAKNIQYF.

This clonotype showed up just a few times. The CDR3 here is CASSVQQGHGYTF. The CDR3 DNA reads TGTGCCAGCAGCGTACAGCAAGGCCATGGCTACACCTTC. V is TRBV9 and J is TRBJ1-2, with D unclear. Trimming stripped 1 base from V and 6 bases from J, with 10 bases between. This CDR3 contains 13 residues. Looked up from germline, CDR1 is SGDLS and CDR2 is YYNGEE.

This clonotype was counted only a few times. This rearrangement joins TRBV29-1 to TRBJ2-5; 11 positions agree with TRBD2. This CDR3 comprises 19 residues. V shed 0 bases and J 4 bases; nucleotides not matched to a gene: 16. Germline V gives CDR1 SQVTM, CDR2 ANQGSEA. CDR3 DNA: TGCAGCGTTGAAGATGGGAGTTTCCGGGGCCTAGCGGGAGGAGAGACCCAGTACTTC. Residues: CSVEDGSFRGLAGGETQYF.

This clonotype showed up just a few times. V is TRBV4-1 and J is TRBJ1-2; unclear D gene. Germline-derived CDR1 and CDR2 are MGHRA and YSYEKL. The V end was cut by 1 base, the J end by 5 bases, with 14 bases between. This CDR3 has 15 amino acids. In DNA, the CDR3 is TGCGCCAGCAGCCAAGGATCAGGCAGAGATTATGGCTACACCTTC. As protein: CASSQGSGRDYGYTF.

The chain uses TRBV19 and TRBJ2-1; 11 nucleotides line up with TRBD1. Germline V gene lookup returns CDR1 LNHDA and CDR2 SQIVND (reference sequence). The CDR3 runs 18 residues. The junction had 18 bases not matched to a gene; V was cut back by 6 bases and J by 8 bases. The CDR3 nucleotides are TGTGCCAGTAGCCTTACAACCGGGACAGGGGGAAACAGGGATGAGCAGTTCTTC. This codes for CASSLTTGTGGNRDEQFF. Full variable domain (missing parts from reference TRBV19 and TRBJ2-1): DGGITQSPKYLFRKEGQNVTLSCEQNLNHDAMYWYRQDPGQGLRLIYYSQIVNDFQKGDIAEGYSVSREKKESFPLTVTSAQKNPTAFYLCASSLTTGTGGNRDEQFFGPGTRLTVL.

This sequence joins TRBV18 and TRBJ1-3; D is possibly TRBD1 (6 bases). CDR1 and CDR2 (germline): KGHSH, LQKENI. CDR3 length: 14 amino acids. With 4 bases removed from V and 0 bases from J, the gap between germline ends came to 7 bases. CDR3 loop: CASSRTDSGNTIYF. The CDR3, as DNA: TGTGCCAGCTCACGGACAGACTCTGGAAACACCATATATTTT.

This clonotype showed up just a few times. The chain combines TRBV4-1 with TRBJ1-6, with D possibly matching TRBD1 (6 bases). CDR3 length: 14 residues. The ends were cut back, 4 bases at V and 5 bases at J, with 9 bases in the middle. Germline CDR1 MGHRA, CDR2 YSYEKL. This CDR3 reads CASSLTGNNSPLHF. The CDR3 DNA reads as TGCGCCAGCAGCCTTACAGGGAATAATTCACCCCTCCACTTT.

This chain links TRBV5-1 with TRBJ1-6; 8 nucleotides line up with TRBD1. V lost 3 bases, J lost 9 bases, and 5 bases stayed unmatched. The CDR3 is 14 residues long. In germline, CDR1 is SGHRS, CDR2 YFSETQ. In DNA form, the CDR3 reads TGCGCCAGCAGCTCGGACAGGGAGGTTTCACCCCTCCACTTT. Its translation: CASSSDREVSPLHF. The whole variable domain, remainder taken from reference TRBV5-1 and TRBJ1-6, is KAGVTQTPRYLIKTRGQQVTLSCSPISGHRSVSWYQQTPGQGLQFLFEYFSETQRNKGNFPGRFSGRQFSNSRSEMNVSTLELGDSALYLCASSSDREVSPLHFGNGTRLTVT.

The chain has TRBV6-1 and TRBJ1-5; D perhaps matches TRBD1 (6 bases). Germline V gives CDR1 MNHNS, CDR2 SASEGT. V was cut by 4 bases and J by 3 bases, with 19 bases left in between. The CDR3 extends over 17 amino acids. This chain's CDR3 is CASSGLNRAPYNQPQHF. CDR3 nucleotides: TGTGCCAGCAGTGGACTAAACAGGGCTCCGTACAATCAGCCCCAGCATTTT.

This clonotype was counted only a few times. The CDR3, as DNA: TGTGCCAGCAGTGGGGAAGGAGGTTTGCTTGGAAACACCATATATTTT. Amino acid sequence: CASSGEGGLLGNTIYF. V and J are TRBV9 and TRBJ1-3; D call uncertain. This CDR3 is 16 amino acids long. Germline lookup yields CDR1 SGDLS and CDR2 YYNGEE. The germline V and J ends were trimmed by 5 bases and 3 bases, with 18 bases remaining between them. The whole variable domain, remainder taken from reference TRBV9 and TRBJ1-3, is DSGVTQTPKHLITATGQRVTLRCSPRSGDLSVYWYQQSLDQGLQFLIQYYNGEERAKGNILERFSAQQFPDLHSELNLSSLELGDSALYFCASSGEGGLLGNTIYFGEGSWLTVV.